The 14 T cell receptor beta chains below all came from one sample that was sequenced in a study of blood T cell repertoires in COVID-19. The data were produced by immunoSEQ multiplex PCR, yet TCRdb's version contains in-frame clones alone and is incomplete. The repertoire holds approximately 240,000 clones, with approximately 79% as singletons. Specimen: peripheral blood. Receptor source: a woman of 80 years or more with active or convalescent COVID-19.

This sequence joins TRBV30 and TRBJ1-6; unclear D gene. Germline V gene data show CDR1 as GTSNPN and CDR2 as SVGIG (reference sequence). The CDR3 runs to 14 residues. V was shortened by 3 bases and J by 0 bases, with 6 bases between the two germline ends. The CDR3 region has the DNA TGTGCCTGGAGAATAGCCTCCTATAATTCACCCCTCCACTTT. Translation gives CAWRIASYNSPLHF.

The J gene is TRBJ2-5, the V gene TRBV5-1; maybe TRBD2 (5 bases). CDR3 length: 13 amino acids. V was pared by 4 bases and J by 3 bases, with 10 bases between. Germline CDR1 reads SGHRS; CDR2 reads YFSETQ. The CDR3 DNA sequence: TGCGCCAGCAGCCCGGGGTGGGAAGAGACCCAGTACTTC. As protein: CASSPGWEETQYF.

The gene calls are TRBV11-3 and TRBJ2-1, with 12 bases that match TRBD2. Germline values: CDR1 SGHNT, CDR2 YENEEA. The CDR3 is 16 residues long. The ends lost 1 base at V and 12 bases at J; junction bases unmatched: 10. The CDR3 loop is CASSLGFRTSGAGQFF. In DNA form, the CDR3 reads TGTGCCAGCAGCTTAGGGTTCCGGACTAGCGGGGCGGGGCAGTTCTTC. Looking up the rest from reference TRBV11-3 and TRBJ2-1 gives the full variable domain: EAGVVQSPRYKIIEKKQPVAFWCNPISGHNTLYWYLQNLGQGPELLIRYENEEAVDDSQLPKDRFSAERLKGVDSTLKIQPAELGDSAVYLCASSLGFRTSGAGQFFGPGTRLTVL.

The genes are TRBV19 and TRBJ2-7; D gene ambiguous. The CDR3 contains 11 residues. Germline V gene sequence: CDR1 LNHDA, CDR2 SQIVND (reference sequence). Trimming left V 11 bases short and J 6 bases short, with 14 bases between. Here the CDR3 DNA reads TGTGCCCCCGGTAGACAACGCGAGCAGTACTTC. Translating it yields CAPGRQREQYF.

This rearrangement joins TRBV9 to TRBJ1-3, with 10 bases identical to TRBD1. V lost 2 bases and J lost 2; bases outside the gene matches: 4. This CDR3 spans 16 amino acids. The germline gives CDR1 SGDLS, CDR2 YYNGEE. Here the CDR3 reads CASSVLTGGTGNTIYF. Here the CDR3 DNA reads TGTGCCAGCAGCGTTCTGACAGGGGGCACTGGAAACACCATATATTTT. Full variable domain (outside the CDR3, taken from reference TRBV9 and TRBJ1-3): DSGVTQTPKHLITATGQRVTLRCSPRSGDLSVYWYQQSLDQGLQFLIQYYNGEERAKGNILERFSAQQFPDLHSELNLSSLELGDSALYFCASSVLTGGTGNTIYFGEGSWLTVV.

The V and J genes are TRBV2 and TRBJ2-5; TRBD2 aligns across 8 bases. With 1 base clipped from V and 8 bases from J, the junction kept 6 bases outside the gene matches. Germline CDR1 SNHLY, CDR2 FYNNEI. The CDR3 is 14 residues long. The CDR3 bases are TGTGCCAGCAGTGAAGGCCTAGCGGGTACTACCCAGTACTTC. Residues: CASSEGLAGTTQYF.

This clone was seen only once. V usage is TRBV2 and J usage is TRBJ2-1; 11 nucleotides line up with TRBD2. Germline V lookup: CDR1 SNHLY, CDR2 FYNNEI. V dropped 8 bases and J dropped 7; count of bases not matched to a gene: 4. The CDR3 is made up of 13 amino acids. The CDR3 DNA is TGTGCCAGCGGTAGCGGGGGGGTTAATGAGCAGTTCTTC. Protein sequence: CASGSGGVNEQFF. Full variable domain (remainder filled in from reference TRBV2 and TRBJ2-1): EPEVTQTPSHQVTQMGQEVILRCVPISNHLYFYWYRQILGQKVEFLVSFYNNEISEKSEIFDDQFSVERPDGSNFTLKIRSTKLEDSAMYFCASGSGGVNEQFFGPGTRLTVL.

This chain joins TRBV7-2 and TRBJ2-2, with D perhaps TRBD1 (6 bases). The germline CDR1 and CDR2 sequences are SGHTA and FQGNSA. V gave up 2 bases and J gave up 6 bases, with 13 bases separating them. The CDR3 is made up of 15 amino acids. CDR3 sequence reads: CASSLPQGRAGELFF. The CDR3 nucleotides read TGTGCCAGCAGCTTACCACAGGGTAGGGCCGGGGAGCTGTTTTTT.

The V and J genes are TRBV18 and TRBJ1-2, with TRBD1 matching 8 bases. This CDR3 region has 18 residues. J gave up 4 bases and V 5 bases, and 18 bases lay outside the gene matches. In germline, CDR1 is KGHSH, CDR2 LQKENI. CDR3 loop: CASSATSIWDRRSYGYTF. The CDR3 bases are TGTGCCAGCTCAGCCACGTCGATTTGGGACAGGCGTTCCTATGGCTACACCTTC.

This clone was found a few times. The V call is TRBV2, the J call TRBJ1-2; possibly TRBD1 for D (6 bases). This CDR3 is built from 14 residues. CDR1 is SNHLY, CDR2 FYNNEI, per germline. Trimming removed 2 bases at V and 8 bases at J, with 15 bases between. CDR3 sequence: CASSEIPGAEGYTF. The CDR3 DNA reads TGTGCCAGCAGTGAAATTCCAGGGGCGGAGGGCTACACCTTC.

This chain connects TRBV5-1 to TRBJ2-3; TRBD1 is a possible D gene (6 bases). The CDR3 has 17 residues. Trimming stripped 4 bases from V and 2 bases from J, with 20 bases between. Looked up from germline, CDR1 is SGHRS and CDR2 is YFSETQ. The CDR3 reads CASSKGQPHETTDTQYF. CDR3 DNA sequence: TGCGCCAGCAGCAAAGGACAGCCACACGAGACCACAGATACGCAGTATTTT.

This clone was seen only a few times. The chain couples TRBV10-1 to TRBJ2-2; TRBD2 matches at 13 bases. Unmatched junction bases numbered 6, after V lost 4 bases and J lost 4 bases. The CDR3 is 17 amino acids. Germline V CDR1 and CDR2: WNHNN, SYGVQD (reference sequence). The CDR3 DNA is TGCGCCAGCAGTGGACTAGCGGGGGGTTCATCCACCGGGGAGCTGTTTTTT. As protein: CASSGLAGGSSTGELFF.

J is TRBJ2-7 and V is TRBV5-1, with 9 bases matching TRBD2. The CDR3 loop spans 15 amino acids. The V gene end was trimmed by 0 bases and the J gene end by 2 bases; junction bases not matched to a gene: 3. The germline V gene encodes CDR1 SGHRS and CDR2 YFSETQ. CDR3 residues: CASSLVLAGAYEQYF. The CDR3 region has the DNA TGCGCCAGCAGCTTGGTTTTAGCGGGAGCCTACGAGCAGTACTTC.

The chain has TRBV12-3 or TRBV12-4 and TRBJ1-1; 8 bases map to TRBD1. This CDR3 contains 12 residues. V dropped 5 bases and J dropped 8; count of bases not matched to a gene: 4. CDR3 DNA sequence: TGTGCCAGCAGTAAGGGGACAGGCGAAGCTTTCTTT. Translated, it gives CASSKGTGEAFF.